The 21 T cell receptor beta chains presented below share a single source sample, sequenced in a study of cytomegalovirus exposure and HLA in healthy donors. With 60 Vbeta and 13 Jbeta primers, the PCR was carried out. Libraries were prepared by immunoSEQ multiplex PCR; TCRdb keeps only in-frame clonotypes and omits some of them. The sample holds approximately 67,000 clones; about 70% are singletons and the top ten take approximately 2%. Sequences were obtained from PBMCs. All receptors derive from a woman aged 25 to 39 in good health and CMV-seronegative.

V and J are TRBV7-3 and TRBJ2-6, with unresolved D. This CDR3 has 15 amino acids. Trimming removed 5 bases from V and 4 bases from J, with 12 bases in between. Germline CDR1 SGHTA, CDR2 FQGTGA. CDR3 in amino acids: CASSPGTSGANVLTF. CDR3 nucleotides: TGTGCCAGCAGCCCCGGTACTTCCGGGGCCAACGTCCTGACTTTC.

This CDR3 is CASSQAPGGNRDTIYF. The CDR3 DNA is TGCGCCAGCAGCCAAGCCCCTGGGGGCAATAGGGACACCATATATTTT. This chain links TRBV4-1 with TRBJ1-3, with a tentative D call TRBD1 (6 bases). The V gene's germline CDR1 is MGHRA and CDR2 YSYEKL. The CDR3 is 16 residues long. V lost 1 base to trimming and J lost 8 bases, with 18 bases between them.

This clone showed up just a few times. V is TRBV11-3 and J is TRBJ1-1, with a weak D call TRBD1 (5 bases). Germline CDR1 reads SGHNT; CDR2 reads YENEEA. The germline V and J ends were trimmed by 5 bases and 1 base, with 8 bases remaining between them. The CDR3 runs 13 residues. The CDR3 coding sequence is TGTGCCAGCAGCCGCACAGGGAACACTGAAGCTTTCTTT. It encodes CASSRTGNTEAFF.

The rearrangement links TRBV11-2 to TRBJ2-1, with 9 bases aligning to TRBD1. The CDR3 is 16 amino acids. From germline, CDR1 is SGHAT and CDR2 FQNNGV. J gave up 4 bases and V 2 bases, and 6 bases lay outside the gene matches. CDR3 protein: CASSLLGQGGYNEQFF. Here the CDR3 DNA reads TGTGCCAGCAGCTTATTGGGACAGGGAGGTTACAATGAGCAGTTCTTC. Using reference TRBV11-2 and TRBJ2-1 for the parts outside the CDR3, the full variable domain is EAGVAQSPRYKIIEKRQSVAFWCNPISGHATLYWYQQILGQGPKLLIQFQNNGVVDDSQLPKDRFSAERLKGVDSTLKIQPAKLEDSAVYLCASSLLGQGGYNEQFFGPGTRLTVL.

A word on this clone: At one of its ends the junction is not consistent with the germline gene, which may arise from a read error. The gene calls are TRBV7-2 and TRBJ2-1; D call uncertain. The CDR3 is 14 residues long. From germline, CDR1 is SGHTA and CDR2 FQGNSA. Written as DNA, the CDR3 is TGTGCCAGCAGCATAGCTAGAGGATTCGGTGAGCAGTTCTTC. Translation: CASSIARGFGEQFF.

The CDR3 loop is CASSQDGEGFGEKLFF. DNA of the CDR3: TGTGCCAGCAGCCAAGATGGGGAGGGATTCGGAGAAAAACTGTTTTTT. The chain is built from TRBV4-2 and TRBJ1-4; D gene unclear. V was cut by 0 bases and J by 8 bases, with 16 bases left in between. The CDR3 is 16 amino acids. Germline V gene lookup returns CDR1 LGHNA and CDR2 YNFKEQ.

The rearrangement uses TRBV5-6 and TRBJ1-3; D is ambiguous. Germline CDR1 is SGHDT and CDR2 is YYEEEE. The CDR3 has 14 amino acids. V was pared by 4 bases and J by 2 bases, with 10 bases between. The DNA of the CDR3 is TGTGCCAGCAGCACTAGTTGGGCTGGAAACACCATATATTTT. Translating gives CASSTSWAGNTIYF.

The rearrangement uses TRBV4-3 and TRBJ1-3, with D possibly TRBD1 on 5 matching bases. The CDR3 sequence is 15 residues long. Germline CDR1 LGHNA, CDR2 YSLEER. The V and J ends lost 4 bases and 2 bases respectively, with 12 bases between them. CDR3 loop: CASSLGGDPGNTIYF. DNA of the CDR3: TGCGCCAGCAGCCTGGGAGGGGACCCTGGAAACACCATATATTTT.

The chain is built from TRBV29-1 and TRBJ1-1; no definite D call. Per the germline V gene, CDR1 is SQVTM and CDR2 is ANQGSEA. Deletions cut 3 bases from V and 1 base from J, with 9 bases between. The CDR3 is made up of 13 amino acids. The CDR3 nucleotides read TGCAGCGTTGACCAGGTCTGGAACACTGAAGCTTTCTTT. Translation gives CSVDQVWNTEAFF.

CDR3 residues: CASSFGLEAFF. CDR3 bases: TGTGCCAGCAGCTTCGGACTGGAGGCTTTCTTT. The chain couples TRBV7-9 to TRBJ1-1, with D hard to call. This CDR3 has 11 amino acids. CDR1 and CDR2 (germline): SEHNR, FQNEAQ (reference sequence). The V end was cut by 3 bases, the J end by 11 bases, with 10 bases between.

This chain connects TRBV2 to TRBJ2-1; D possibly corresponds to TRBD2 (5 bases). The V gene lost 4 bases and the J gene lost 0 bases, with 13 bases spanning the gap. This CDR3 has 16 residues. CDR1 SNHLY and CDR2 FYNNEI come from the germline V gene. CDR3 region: CASSGLGEPSYNEQFF. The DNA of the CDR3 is TGTGCCAGCAGTGGGCTTGGGGAGCCCTCCTACAATGAGCAGTTCTTC.

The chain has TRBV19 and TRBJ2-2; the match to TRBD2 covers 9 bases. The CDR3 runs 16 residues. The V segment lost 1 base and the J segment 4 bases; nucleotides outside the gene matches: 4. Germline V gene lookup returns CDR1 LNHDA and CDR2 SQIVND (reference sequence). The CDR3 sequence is CASSIGLAGLTGELFF. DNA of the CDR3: TGTGCCAGTAGTATAGGGCTAGCGGGGCTCACCGGGGAGCTGTTTTTT.

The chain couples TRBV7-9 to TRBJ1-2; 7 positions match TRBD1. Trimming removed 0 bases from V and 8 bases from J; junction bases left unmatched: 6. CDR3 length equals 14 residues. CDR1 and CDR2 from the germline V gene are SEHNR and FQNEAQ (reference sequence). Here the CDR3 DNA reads TGTGCCAGCAGCTTAGCGAGGGGGCTTAGCGGCTACACCTTC. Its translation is CASSLARGLSGYTF.

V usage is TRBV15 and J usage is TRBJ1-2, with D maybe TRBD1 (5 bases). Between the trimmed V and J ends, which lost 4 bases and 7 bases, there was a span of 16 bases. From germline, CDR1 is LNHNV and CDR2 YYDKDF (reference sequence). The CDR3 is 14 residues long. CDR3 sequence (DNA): TGTGCCACCAGCAAACGGGGGAATTCTGGTGGCTACACCTTC. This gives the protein CATSKRGNSGGYTF.

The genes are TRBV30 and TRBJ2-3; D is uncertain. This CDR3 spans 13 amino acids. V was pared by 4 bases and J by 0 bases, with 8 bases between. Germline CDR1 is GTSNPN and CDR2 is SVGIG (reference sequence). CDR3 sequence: CAWTLSSTDTQYF. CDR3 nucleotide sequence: TGTGCCTGGACTCTATCTAGCACAGATACGCAGTATTTT.

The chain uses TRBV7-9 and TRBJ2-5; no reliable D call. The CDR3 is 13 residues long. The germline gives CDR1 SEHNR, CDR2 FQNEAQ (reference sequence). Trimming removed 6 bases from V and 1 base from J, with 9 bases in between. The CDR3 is CASRPRTQETQYF. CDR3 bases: TGTGCCAGCAGGCCCAGAACCCAAGAGACCCAGTACTTC.

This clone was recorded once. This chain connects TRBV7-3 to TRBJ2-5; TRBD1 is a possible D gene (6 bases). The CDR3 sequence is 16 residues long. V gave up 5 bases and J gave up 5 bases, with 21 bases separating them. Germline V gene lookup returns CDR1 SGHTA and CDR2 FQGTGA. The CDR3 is CASSPTADRPRETQYF. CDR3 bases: TGTGCCAGCAGCCCCACCGCCGACAGGCCGAGGGAGACCCAGTACTTC.

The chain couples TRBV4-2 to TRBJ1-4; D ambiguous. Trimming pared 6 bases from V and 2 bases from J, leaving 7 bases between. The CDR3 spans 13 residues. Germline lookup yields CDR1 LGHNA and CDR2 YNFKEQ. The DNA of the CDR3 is TGTGCCAGCAGTCAGTGGACTAATGAAAAACTGTTTTTT. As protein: CASSQWTNEKLFF.

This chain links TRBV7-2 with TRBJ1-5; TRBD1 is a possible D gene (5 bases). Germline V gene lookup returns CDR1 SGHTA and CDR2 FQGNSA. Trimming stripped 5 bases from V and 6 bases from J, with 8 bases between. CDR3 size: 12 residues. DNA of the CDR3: TGTGCCAGCAGCGTCCAGGGTCAGCCCCAGCATTTT. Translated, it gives CASSVQGQPQHF. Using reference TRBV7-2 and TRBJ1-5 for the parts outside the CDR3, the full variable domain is GAGVSQSPSNKVTEKGKDVELRCDPISGHTALYWYRQSLGQGLEFLIYFQGNSAPDKSGLPSDRFSAERTGGSVSTLTIQRTQQEDSAVYLCASSVQGQPQHFGDGTRLSIL.

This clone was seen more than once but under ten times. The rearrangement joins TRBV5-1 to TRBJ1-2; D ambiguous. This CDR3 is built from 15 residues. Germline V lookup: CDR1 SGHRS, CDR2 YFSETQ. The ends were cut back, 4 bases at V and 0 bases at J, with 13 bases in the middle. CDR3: CASSGSGRSNYGYTF. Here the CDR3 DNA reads TGCGCCAGCAGCGGCTCAGGAAGGTCTAACTATGGCTACACCTTC.

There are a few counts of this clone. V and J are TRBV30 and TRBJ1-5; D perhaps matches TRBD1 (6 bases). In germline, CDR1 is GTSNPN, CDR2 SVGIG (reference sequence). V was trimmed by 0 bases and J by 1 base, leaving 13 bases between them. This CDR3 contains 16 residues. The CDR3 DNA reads TGTGCCTGGAGTGTACAGGGTCGGGACAGCAATCAGCCCCAGCATTTT. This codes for CAWSVQGRDSNQPQHF. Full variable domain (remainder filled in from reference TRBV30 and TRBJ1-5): SQTIHQWPATLVQPVGSPLSLECTVEGTSNPNLYWYRQAAGRGLQLLFYSVGIGQISSEVPQNLSASRPQDRQFILSSKKLLLSDSGFYLCAWSVQGRDSNQPQHFGDGTRLSIL.